This TCR beta chain was identified during a study of STAT5B mutations in CD4+ large granular lymphocyte leukemia. Control samples were healthy donors' buffy coats. Trimming removed 0 bases at V and 3 bases at J, with 9 bases between. The CDR3 loop spans 14 amino acids. The V gene's germline CDR1 is SGDLS and CDR2 YYNGEE. Some clones are missing from TCRdb's copy, which holds only in-frame ones; the method was immunoSEQ multiplex PCR. The sample carries approximately 35,000 clones, roughly 82% recorded once. Sequenced sample: CD4+ T cells from blood buffy coats. The chain recombines TRBV9 with TRBJ1-2; D is undetermined. This clonotype originated in a human donor in good health. The DNA of the CDR3 is TGTGCCAGCAGCGTAGGACCCCCCGACTATGGCTACACCTTC. Translated, it gives CASSVGPPDYGYTF.